Only a few counts were recorded for the clone carrying this T cell receptor beta chain. The antigen is unknown. This record comes from a study of CD4 T cells in relation to SARS-CoV-2 and coronaviruses. Profiling relied on immunoSEQ multiplex PCR, and the TCRdb table lists in-frame clones only, not all of them. The data hold about 39,000 clones, with 77% observed a single time. Germline CDR1 and CDR2: SGHDN and FVKESK. Trimming stripped 3 bases from V and 4 bases from J, with 13 bases between. The CDR3 is 16 amino acids. V usage is TRBV14 and J usage is TRBJ2-6; a weak D match, TRBD1 (6 bases). The material sequenced was memory CD4+ T cells from PBMCs, cultured in vitro. The sequence was obtained from an adult with COVID-19. The CDR3 region is CASSHLTGTGANVLTF. For the CDR3, the DNA is TGTGCCAGCAGCCACCTGACAGGTACCGGGGCCAACGTCCTGACTTTC.